A single sample is the source of the 32 T cell receptor beta chains below, sequenced in a study of graft-versus-host responses after intestinal transplantation. Some clones are missing from TCRdb's copy, which holds only in-frame ones; the method was immunoSEQ multiplex PCR. The data contain approximately 75,000 clones, almost 90% of them singletons. The antigens of these receptors remain unknown. The starting material was unstimulated CD8+ T cells sorted from spleen or lymph node cells, obtained before transplant. Source of these receptors: a human donor who was the organ donor for an intestinal transplant.

The genes are TRBV6-4 and TRBJ2-5, with D uncertain. Germline V gene data show CDR1 as MRHNA and CDR2 as SNTAGT. The CDR3 contains 13 residues. V shed 6 bases and J shed 1 base, with 9 bases lying between them. The CDR3 loop reads CASSRQSQETQYF. DNA for the CDR3: TGTGCCAGCAGCAGACAATCCCAAGAGACCCAGTACTTC.

Only one count was recorded for this clone. This rearrangement joins TRBV12-5 to TRBJ2-2; a possible D gene is TRBD1 (5 bases). Germline V gives CDR1 LGHNT, CDR2 FRNRAP. The V and J ends lost 1 base and 6 bases respectively, with 27 bases between them. This CDR3 has 20 residues. The CDR3 nucleotides are TGTGCTAGTGGTTTGGCCCTTGCCGGAACAGGCCCAAAGGTGTCCGGGGAGCTGTTTTTT. Protein sequence: CASGLALAGTGPKVSGELFF.

V gene TRBV6-4 combines with J gene TRBJ2-6; TRBD1 is a possible D gene (5 bases). The germline gives CDR1 MRHNA, CDR2 SNTAGT. Trimming pared 3 bases from V and 0 bases from J, leaving 9 bases between. This CDR3 comprises 16 residues. The CDR3 protein is CASSEKGFSGANVLTF. The CDR3, as DNA: TGTGCCAGCAGTGAGAAGGGGTTCTCTGGGGCCAACGTCCTGACTTTC.

The V gene is TRBV28, the J gene TRBJ1-5; D might be TRBD1 (5 bases). This CDR3 is built from 16 residues. Trimming cost V 8 bases and J 4 bases, with 21 bases left between them. Germline CDR1 is MDHEN and CDR2 is SYDVKM. The CDR3 here is CASRQGTELTNQPQHF. The CDR3 bases are TGTGCCAGCCGCCAAGGGACTGAGCTCACGAATCAGCCCCAGCATTTT. The full variable domain, rest sourced from reference TRBV28 and TRBJ1-5, is DVKVTQSSRYLVKRTGEKVFLECVQDMDHENMFWYRQDPGLGLRLIYFSYDVKMKEKGDIPEGYSVSREKKERFSLILESASTNQTSMYLCASRQGTELTNQPQHFGDGTRLSIL.

The chain recombines TRBV4-1 with TRBJ1-2; unclear D gene. The CDR3 has 18 residues. V was trimmed by 2 bases and J by 4 bases, leaving 23 bases between them. CDR1 and CDR2 from the germline V gene are MGHRA and YSYEKL. Here the CDR3 reads CASSQLNLGPALSYGYTF. The DNA of the CDR3 is TGCGCCAGCAGCCAACTGAATCTTGGGCCCGCCCTTAGCTATGGCTACACCTTC.

The V call is TRBV5-4, the J call TRBJ1-2; the match to TRBD1 covers 7 bases. The length of the CDR3 is 14 residues. CDR1 and CDR2 (germline): SGHNT, YYREEE (reference sequence). V lost 4 bases and J lost 0; bases outside the gene matches: 3. DNA of the CDR3: TGTGCCAGCAGCGCAGGGGGAGCTAACTATGGCTACACCTTC. Translated, it gives CASSAGGANYGYTF. The complete variable domain, with remaining parts taken from reference TRBV5-4 and TRBJ1-2, reads ETGVTQSPTHLIKTRGQQVTLRCSSQSGHNTVSWYQQALGQGPQFIFQYYREEENGRGNFPPRFSGLQFPNYSSELNVNALELDDSALYLCASSAGGANYGYTFGSGTRLTVV.

CDR3 in amino acids: CASSVVAGGGDGDTQYF. The DNA for the CDR3 is TGTGCCAGCAGTGTGGTAGCGGGGGGTGGAGACGGAGATACGCAGTATTTT. The genes are TRBV6-4 and TRBJ2-3, with 10 bases aligning to TRBD2. Unmatched junction bases numbered 12, after V lost 4 bases and J lost 5 bases. The CDR3 length is 17 residues. CDR1 is MRHNA and CDR2 is SNTAGT in the germline V gene.

The CDR3 nucleotides are TGTGCCACCAGCGGTCAGGGGGGCTCTGGGGCCAACGTCCTGACTTTC. Translation: CATSGQGGSGANVLTF. V usage is TRBV15 and J usage is TRBJ2-6; a possible D gene is TRBD1 (7 bases). Germline V gives CDR1 LNHNV, CDR2 YYDKDF (reference sequence). This CDR3 is 16 amino acids long. The V gene lost 5 bases and the J gene lost 0 bases, with 11 bases spanning the gap.

The chain uses TRBV28 and TRBJ1-5, with D maybe TRBD1 (5 bases). The germline V gene has CDR1 MDHEN and CDR2 SYDVKM. The CDR3 sequence is 12 residues long. V was shortened by 6 bases and J by 7 bases, with 10 bases between the two germline ends. The CDR3 region has the DNA TGTGCCAGCAGGAATACAGGACAGCCCCAGCATTTT. Protein: CASRNTGQPQHF.

This clone was seen once. The J gene is TRBJ2-3, the V gene TRBV28; TRBD2 aligns across 14 bases. V gave up 8 bases and J gave up 3 bases; unmatched junction bases: 10. In germline, CDR1 is MDHEN, CDR2 SYDVKM. This CDR3 contains 17 residues. The CDR3 loop is CASLTRLAGGMTDTQYF. CDR3 nucleotide sequence: TGTGCCAGCCTGACCCGACTAGCGGGGGGGATGACAGATACGCAGTATTTT.

This clone was detected only once. This chain uses TRBV6-1 with TRBJ2-7, with 7 bases matching TRBD1. The CDR3 contains 14 residues. V trimming: 5 bases; J trimming: 3 bases; junction bases outside the gene matches: 7. Germline V gene sequence: CDR1 MNHNS, CDR2 SASEGT. DNA for the CDR3: TGTGCCAGCAGTCCCGGGACAGAAATCTACGAGCAGTACGTC. Translating gives CASSPGTEIYEQYV.

This rearrangement joins TRBV28 to TRBJ2-3; tentatively, D is TRBD2 (6 bases). With 5 bases removed from V and 5 bases from J, the gap between germline ends came to 17 bases. This CDR3 comprises 15 residues. Germline assignment: CDR1 MDHEN and CDR2 SYDVKM. The CDR3 sequence: CASSPPGEGRDTQYF. CDR3 nucleotide sequence: TGTGCCAGCAGTCCCCCGGGAGAGGGTAGAGATACGCAGTATTTT.

J is TRBJ2-1 and V is TRBV7-2; maybe TRBD2 (6 bases). V lost 5 bases and J lost 4, with 12 bases in between. Germline assignment: CDR1 SGHTA and CDR2 FQGNSA. CDR3 length: 14 residues. The CDR3 loop reads CASSLVGGYNEQFF. The CDR3 DNA reads TGTGCCAGCAGCCTAGTAGGAGGGTACAATGAGCAGTTCTTC.

This clone was seen only a few times. The V gene is TRBV28, the J gene TRBJ2-7; 7 bases align to TRBD2. The V gene's germline CDR1 is MDHEN and CDR2 SYDVKM. This CDR3 region has 15 residues. Trimming took 5 bases from V and 3 from J; bases not matched to a gene: 10. The CDR3 here is CASSPRTGGSYEQYV. In nucleotides, the CDR3 is TGTGCCAGCAGTCCCCGCACGGGAGGAAGCTACGAGCAGTACGTC.

This clone appeared a few times. This sequence joins TRBV6-6 and TRBJ1-1, with D possibly matching TRBD1 (5 bases). This CDR3 has 13 amino acids. V shed 7 bases and J shed 12 bases, with 21 bases lying between them. Germline lookup yields CDR1 MNHNY and CDR2 SVGAGI (reference sequence). CDR3 sequence (DNA): TGTGCCAGCACCCTAGGCGGGGGTTTAAGGACTTTCTTT. This encodes CASTLGGGLRTFF.

The V gene is TRBV27, the J gene TRBJ2-1; D gene uncertain. Trimming shortened V by 3 bases and J by 7 bases, and 10 bases separated the two germline ends. Looked up from germline, CDR1 is MNHEY and CDR2 is SMNVEV (reference sequence). The length of the CDR3 is 13 residues. Here the CDR3 reads CASSFGGANEQFF. The CDR3 DNA reads TGTGCCAGCAGTTTCGGTGGTGCTAATGAGCAGTTCTTC.

The rearrangement links TRBV6-6 to TRBJ2-1; D remains ambiguous. V was trimmed by 1 base and J by 8 bases, leaving 6 bases between them. The CDR3 contains 12 residues. CDR1 MNHNY and CDR2 SVGAGI come from the germline V gene (reference sequence). This CDR3 reads CASSYWSDEQFF. DNA of the CDR3: TGTGCCAGCAGTTACTGGAGCGATGAGCAGTTCTTC.

This chain connects TRBV7-2 to TRBJ2-1; the D gene is possibly TRBD2 (5 bases). V lost 4 bases and J lost 2, with 15 bases in between. The CDR3 length is 16 residues. Germline V gives CDR1 SGHTA, CDR2 FQGNSA. The CDR3 region has the DNA TGTGCCAGCAGCTCTACTAGTATCTGGGCCTACAATGAGCAGTTCTTC. Amino acids: CASSSTSIWAYNEQFF. The complete variable domain, with remaining parts taken from reference TRBV7-2 and TRBJ2-1, reads GAGVSQSPSNKVTEKGKDVELRCDPISGHTALYWYRQSLGQGLEFLIYFQGNSAPDKSGLPSDRFSAERTGGSVSTLTIQRTQQEDSAVYLCASSSTSIWAYNEQFFGPGTRLTVL.

The V gene is TRBV4-3, the J gene TRBJ1-5, with a tentative D call TRBD1 (5 bases). This CDR3 is 18 amino acids long. Germline CDR1 is LGHNA and CDR2 is YSLEER. V was trimmed by 0 bases and J by 11 bases, leaving 26 bases between them. CDR3 DNA: TGCGCCAGCAGCCAAGATATAGGACGGGGCTTCTATCCGGGGGCCCAGCATTTT. Translating it yields CASSQDIGRGFYPGAQHF.

The chain carries TRBV5-1 and TRBJ2-1, with D maybe TRBD2 (7 bases). V gave up 2 bases and J gave up 7 bases, with 13 bases separating them. CDR1 is SGHRS and CDR2 is YFSETQ in the germline V gene. This CDR3 is 14 amino acids long. The CDR3 here is CASSLRGAWNEQFF. For the CDR3, the DNA is TGCGCCAGCAGCTTACGGGGGGCTTGGAATGAGCAGTTCTTC.

V is TRBV2 and J is TRBJ2-7, with D unresolved. The CDR3 is 16 amino acids. Per germline, CDR1 SNHLY and CDR2 FYNNEI. The germline V and J ends were trimmed by 1 base and 2 bases, with 15 bases remaining between them. The CDR3 protein is CASSEGGNPQTYEQYV. As DNA, the CDR3 is TGTGCCAGCAGTGAAGGAGGCAACCCACAAACCTACGAGCAGTACGTC.

The chain links TRBV6-1 to TRBJ1-4; TRBD1 might be the D (5 bases). CDR1 is MNHNS and CDR2 is SASEGT in the germline V gene. The germline V and J ends were trimmed by 3 bases and 6 bases, with 17 bases remaining between them. The CDR3 spans 16 residues. CDR3 sequence reads: CASSDFFEGGDEKLFF. CDR3 nucleotide sequence: TGTGCCAGCAGTGACTTTTTCGAGGGAGGGGATGAAAAACTGTTTTTT.

This chain joins TRBV14 and TRBJ2-1, with D unresolved. CDR1 SGHDN and CDR2 FVKESK come from the germline V gene. The CDR3 has 16 residues. Trimming shortened V by 0 bases and J by 8 bases, and 17 bases separated the two germline ends. CDR3 sequence reads: CASSQETSASWHEQFF. CDR3 DNA sequence: TGTGCCAGCAGCCAAGAAACCTCAGCGTCTTGGCATGAGCAGTTCTTC.

The chain couples TRBV5-4 to TRBJ1-4, with TRBD1 matching 10 bases. Germline V gene sequence: CDR1 SGHNT, CDR2 YYREEE (reference sequence). The CDR3 is made up of 14 amino acids. After removal of 4 bases from V and 8 bases from J, the junction contained 5 bases not matched to a gene. Here the CDR3 DNA reads TGTGCCAGCAGCCCGGGACAGGGGATAGAAAAACTGTTTTTT. This sequence encodes CASSPGQGIEKLFF.

DNA of the CDR3: TGTGCCAGCAGTTTGGGCATGCACACTGAAGCTTTCTTT. This translates into CASSLGMHTEAFF. This sequence joins TRBV28 and TRBJ1-1; D is uncertain. The CDR3 covers 13 residues. Germline CDR1 and CDR2: MDHEN and SYDVKM. Trimming took 3 bases from V and 3 from J, leaving 8 bases between them. Together with reference TRBV28 and TRBJ1-1, the CDR3 gives the full variable domain: DVKVTQSSRYLVKRTGEKVFLECVQDMDHENMFWYRQDPGLGLRLIYFSYDVKMKEKGDIPEGYSVSREKKERFSLILESASTNQTSMYLCASSLGMHTEAFFGQGTRLTVV.

The rearrangement uses TRBV7-3 and TRBJ2-7; D remains ambiguous. Germline V lookup: CDR1 SGHTA, CDR2 FQGTGA. Trimming pared 0 bases from V and 3 bases from J, leaving 12 bases between. The CDR3 has 15 amino acids. Here the CDR3 reads CASSLTENPNYEQYV. CDR3 nucleotides: TGTGCCAGCAGCTTAACGGAGAACCCGAACTACGAGCAGTACGTC.

To note about this clone: An end of the junction does not agree with germline; a read error may underlie this. The chain recombines TRBV15 with TRBJ1-3, with 11 bases identical to TRBD1. CDR1 and CDR2 (germline): LNHNV, YYDKDF (reference sequence). The CDR3 is 20 residues long. CDR3 in DNA: TGTACCACCACTCGTAGTGTTGCTCCGGGACAGGGGGGGTCTGGAAACACCATATATTTT. Its protein product is CTTTRSVAPGQGGSGNTIYF.

The chain recombines TRBV27 with TRBJ1-1; the match to TRBD1 covers 9 bases. CDR1 is MNHEY and CDR2 is SMNVEV in the germline V gene (reference sequence). There are 15 residues in the CDR3. V shed 3 bases and J 8 bases; nucleotides not matched to a gene: 10. The CDR3, as DNA: TGTGCCAGCAGTTTCGATTCGGACAGGGGTGGAGAAGCTTTCTTT. The encoded protein is CASSFDSDRGGEAFF.

The chain employs TRBV28 and TRBJ1-1; possibly TRBD1 for D (5 bases). V was clipped by 6 bases and J by 3 bases, with 20 bases between them. The CDR3 runs to 16 residues. Germline V CDR1 and CDR2: MDHEN, SYDVKM. The CDR3 loop is CASSYTPGWGDTEAFF. DNA of the CDR3: TGTGCCAGCAGCTACACCCCTGGATGGGGGGACACTGAAGCTTTCTTT.

In this sample, this clone turned up a few times. The sample holds other DNA sequences that translate to the same CDR3. The chain carries TRBV6-1 and TRBJ2-7, with a tentative D call TRBD1 (7 bases). The CDR3 has 15 amino acids. V was trimmed by 1 base and J by 2 bases, leaving 12 bases between them. Looked up from germline, CDR1 is MNHNS and CDR2 is SASEGT. The CDR3, as DNA: TGTGCCAGCAGTGAAGGGACAGGAGGGCCCTACGAGCAGTACGTC. The encoded protein is CASSEGTGGPYEQYV.

The chain links TRBV7-9 to TRBJ2-3; D uncertain. V was shortened by 5 bases and J by 0 bases, with 12 bases between the two germline ends. CDR1 is SEHNR and CDR2 is FQNEAQ in the germline V gene (reference sequence). There are 15 residues in the CDR3. The DNA for the CDR3 is TGTGCCAGCAGCCCGTCCGGTACTAGCACAGATACGCAGTATTTT. It is translated as CASSPSGTSTDTQYF. The variable domain in full, with the rest retrieved from reference TRBV7-9 and TRBJ2-3, is DTGVSQNPRHKITKRGQNVTFRCDPISEHNRLYWYRQTLGQGPEFLTYFQNEAQLEKSRLLSDRFSAERPKGSFSTLEIQRTEQGDSAMYLCASSPSGTSTDTQYFGPGTRLTVL.

The chain combines TRBV5-6 with TRBJ2-7; 8 nucleotides agree with TRBD1. Looked up from germline, CDR1 is SGHDT and CDR2 is YYEEEE. With 0 bases clipped from V and 4 bases from J, the junction kept 0 bases outside the gene matches. This CDR3 region has 13 residues. The CDR3 DNA reads as TGTGCCAGCAGCTTGGGGACAGGGTACGAGCAGTACGTC. It is translated as CASSLGTGYEQYV.